Shown below are 30 T cell receptor beta chains from a single sample sequenced in a study of beta chain features in type 1 diabetes. Findings and caveats of the study: TCRB CDR3s from Type 1 diabetes patients were moderately but significantly shorter in all four CD4+ subsets.

The isolated RNA, all of it, was reverse transcribed, so expressed TCRB transcripts were what got sequenced. TCRdb keeps only in-frame clones here, not all; method: immunoSEQ multiplex PCR. The sample consists of 40,000 to 55,000 clones, around 45% of them appearing once. For these TCRs, the target antigens are not known. Material: stem cell memory CD4+ T cells from blood. The receptor set was obtained from a man aged 25 to 40 with type 1 diabetes.

This clone was seen more than once but under ten times. The chain links TRBV7-6 to TRBJ2-3; 10 nucleotides align to TRBD2. Per the germline V gene, CDR1 is SGHVS and CDR2 is FNYEAQ. Trimming took 3 bases from V and 3 from J; bases not matched to a gene: 0. This CDR3 contains 14 residues. The CDR3 spells CASSFSGRTDTQYF. The CDR3 nucleotides are TGTGCCAGCAGCTTTAGCGGGAGGACAGATACGCAGTATTTT.

This clone was counted between two and nine times. This chain uses TRBV7-2 with TRBJ2-7; D call uncertain. Germline V CDR1 and CDR2: SGHTA, FQGNSA. Trimming removed 2 bases from V and 2 bases from J, with 13 bases in between. CDR3 length: 15 residues. DNA of the CDR3: TGTGCCAGCAGCTTAAGTCCGTTCCCTACCTACGAGCAGTACTTC. It encodes CASSLSPFPTYEQYF. Full variable domain (outside the CDR3, taken from reference TRBV7-2 and TRBJ2-7): GAGVSQSPSNKVTEKGKDVELRCDPISGHTALYWYRQSLGQGLEFLIYFQGNSAPDKSGLPSDRFSAERTGGSVSTLTIQRTQQEDSAVYLCASSLSPFPTYEQYFGPGTRLTVT.

The table lists this clone with a few counts. Its ends do not fully match the called genes, so a read error is possible. This chain uses TRBV7-7 with TRBJ1-4; D unresolved. Germline loops: CDR1 SSHAT, CDR2 FNYEAQ (reference sequence). The CDR3 spans 13 residues. The CDR3 loop is CASSLAANEKLFF. As DNA, the CDR3 is TGTGCTAGCAGCTTAGCCGCTAATGAAAAACTGTTTTTT.

This chain connects TRBV10-3 to TRBJ2-7; D possibly corresponds to TRBD1 (6 bases). Germline values: CDR1 ENHRY, CDR2 SYGVKD. The CDR3 contains 13 residues. The ends were cut back, 6 bases at V and 1 base at J, with 10 bases in the middle. The CDR3 DNA follows: TGTGCCATCAGCGGGACAACATCCTACGAGCAGTACTTC. Its protein product is CAISGTTSYEQYF.

This clone was seen only once. This chain links TRBV28 with TRBJ1-4, with 8 bases aligning to TRBD1. Losses at the gene ends were 2 bases for V and 11 bases for J; bases not matched to a gene: 1. CDR1 is MDHEN, CDR2 SYDVKM, per germline. There are 12 residues in the CDR3. CDR3 protein: CASSLRQGKLFF. The CDR3 coding sequence is TGTGCCAGCAGTTTACGACAGGGGAAACTGTTTTTT.

The sample holds a few counts of this clone. The V call is TRBV28, the J call TRBJ2-1; TRBD1 matches at 7 bases. The CDR3 covers 14 residues. V was pared by 6 bases and J by 2 bases, with 4 bases of the junction left unmatched. Germline assignment: CDR1 MDHEN and CDR2 SYDVKM. The CDR3 DNA follows: TGTGCCAGCAGAATGGGACAGCCCTACAATGAGCAGTTCTTC. The encoded protein is CASRMGQPYNEQFF.

This clone was seen a few times. DNA of the CDR3: TGCGCCAGCAGTCAATCCTCCGGTTCTAACACTGAAGCTTTCTTT. It translates to CASSQSSGSNTEAFF. J is TRBJ1-1 and V is TRBV23-1; the D is unclear. TRBV23-1 is recorded as an ORF, its role being uncertain. V shed 0 bases and J shed 2 bases, with 10 bases lying between them. This CDR3 has 15 residues.

This clone was observed a handful of times. This CDR3 is CASAGSNQPQHF. The CDR3 region has the DNA TGTGCCAGTGCCGGTAGCAATCAGCCCCAGCATTTT. The chain combines TRBV28 with TRBJ1-5, with D uncertain. Between the trimmed V and J ends, which lost 9 bases and 0 bases, there was a span of 6 bases. Germline V gene lookup returns CDR1 MDHEN and CDR2 SYDVKM. This CDR3 comprises 12 residues.

CDR3 protein: CATSTGSGTDTQYF. In DNA, the CDR3 is TGTGCCACCTCCACGGGGTCGGGCACAGATACGCAGTATTTT. The chain recombines TRBV10-3 with TRBJ2-3; D possibly corresponds to TRBD2 (5 bases). CDR3 length equals 14 residues. The V end was cut by 10 bases, the J end by 1 base, with 15 bases between. The V gene's germline CDR1 is ENHRY and CDR2 SYGVKD.

J is TRBJ2-7 and V is TRBV5-6; the match to TRBD1 covers 10 bases. Germline lookup yields CDR1 SGHDT and CDR2 YYEEEE. The V gene end was trimmed by 0 bases and the J gene end by 5 bases; junction bases not matched to a gene: 2. The CDR3 is made up of 14 amino acids. CDR3 protein: CASSLATGGNEQYF. The DNA for the CDR3 is TGTGCCAGCAGCTTGGCGACAGGGGGCAACGAGCAGTACTTC. The full variable domain, its missing parts supplied by reference TRBV5-6 and TRBJ2-7, is DAGVTQSPTHLIKTRGQQVTLRCSPKSGHDTVSWYQQALGQGPQFIFQYYEEEERQRGNFPDRFSGHQFPNYSSELNVNALLLGDSALYLCASSLATGGNEQYFGPGTRLTVT.

This clone was counted between two and nine times. The chain carries TRBV4-3 and TRBJ2-5; 7 bases are shared with TRBD2. The CDR3 has 16 residues. V lost 0 bases and J lost 1; bases outside the gene matches: 5. The germline V gene has CDR1 LGHNA and CDR2 YSLEER. The chain's CDR3 is CASSQEGGDFQETQYF. CDR3 in DNA: TGCGCCAGCAGCCAAGAGGGGGGGGACTTCCAAGAGACCCAGTACTTC.

The sample holds a few counts of this clone. The rearrangement uses TRBV28 and TRBJ2-5, with 8 bases that match TRBD2. Per germline, CDR1 MDHEN and CDR2 SYDVKM. V trimming: 2 bases; J trimming: 7 bases; junction bases outside the gene matches: 12. The CDR3 runs 16 residues. The DNA for the CDR3 is TGTGCCAGCAGTTTAGCCGCTAGCGGGCGGGGTGGGACCCAGTACTTC. Amino acid sequence: CASSLAASGRGGTQYF.

This clone was seen a few times. The chain employs TRBV5-5 and TRBJ2-1; D remains ambiguous. V lost 0 bases and J 3 bases, leaving 4 bases between the germline ends. The CDR3 totals 13 residues. Germline-derived CDR1 and CDR2 are SGHKS and YYEKEE (reference sequence). The CDR3 DNA reads as TGTGCCAGCAGCTTGGATCGCTACAATGAGCAGTTCTTC. Its translation is CASSLDRYNEQFF.

The chain recombines TRBV28 with TRBJ1-1, with TRBD1 identical over 8 bases. CDR3 length equals 14 residues. Per germline, CDR1 MDHEN and CDR2 SYDVKM. V was clipped by 7 bases and J by 6 bases; unmatched bases: 10. The CDR3, as DNA: TGTGCCAGCACCCCTGAAACAGGGGGAGCTGAAGCTTTCTTT. Its protein is CASTPETGGAEAFF.

V usage is TRBV5-1 and J usage is TRBJ2-5, with 9 positions matching TRBD1. CDR1 SGHRS and CDR2 YFSETQ come from the germline V gene. The J segment lost 4 bases and the V segment lost 4 bases, leaving 2 bases of the junction unmatched. This CDR3 is built from 13 residues. The CDR3 DNA reads TGCGCCAGCAGCCTGGGACAGGGAGAGACCCAGTACTTC. Its translation is CASSLGQGETQYF.

J is TRBJ2-3 and V is TRBV4-2, with D possibly being TRBD2 (6 bases). Germline values: CDR1 LGHNA, CDR2 YNFKEQ. V gave up 0 bases and J gave up 2 bases, with 15 bases separating them. The CDR3 runs 17 residues. CDR3 in amino acids: CASSQEKRAGYTDTQYF. For the CDR3, the DNA is TGTGCCAGCAGCCAAGAAAAGCGGGCGGGGTACACAGATACGCAGTATTTT.

The chain employs TRBV7-9 and TRBJ1-2; perhaps TRBD1 as D (5 bases). The V end lost 5 bases, the J end lost 1 base, and 11 bases lay between the germline ends. The CDR3 runs to 14 residues. CDR1 and CDR2 (germline): SEHNR, FQNEAQ (reference sequence). The chain's CDR3 is CASSPRTSNYGYTF. In DNA, the CDR3 is TGTGCCAGCAGCCCTAGGACAAGTAACTATGGCTACACCTTC.

The genes are TRBV7-9 and TRBJ2-5; D is perhaps TRBD2 (7 bases). This CDR3 region has 14 residues. Between the trimmed V and J ends, which lost 2 bases and 4 bases, there was a span of 11 bases. Germline CDR1 reads SEHNR; CDR2 reads FQNEAQ (reference sequence). In DNA, the CDR3 is TGTGCCAGCAGCTTACGGGGGGCTAGAGAGACCCAGTACTTC. Protein product: CASSLRGARETQYF. The variable domain in full, with the rest retrieved from reference TRBV7-9 and TRBJ2-5, is DTGVSQNPRHKITKRGQNVTFRCDPISEHNRLYWYRQTLGQGPEFLTYFQNEAQLEKSRLLSDRFSAERPKGSFSTLEIQRTEQGDSAMYLCASSLRGARETQYFGPGTRLLVL.

V usage is TRBV11-1 and J usage is TRBJ2-1; D is unresolved. The length of the CDR3 is 13 residues. V was pared by 1 base and J by 10 bases, with 11 bases between. Germline-derived CDR1 and CDR2 are SGHAT and FQDESV (reference sequence). CDR3 in DNA: TGTGCCAGCAGCTTAGAGGTGGTGAGGGAGCAGTTCTTC. This sequence encodes CASSLEVVREQFF.

The chain couples TRBV6-6 to TRBJ2-7; 7 bases are a match to TRBD1. This CDR3 spans 11 amino acids. The germline V gene has CDR1 MNHNY and CDR2 SVGAGI (reference sequence). V gave up 8 bases and J gave up 5 bases; unmatched junction bases: 3. The CDR3 spells CASRQGNEQYF. The CDR3 DNA reads TGTGCCAGCCGACAGGGCAACGAGCAGTACTTC.

This clone has only a few counts. The chain uses TRBV4-1 and TRBJ2-5; TRBD1 agrees at 10 bases. Germline V gives CDR1 MGHRA, CDR2 YSYEKL. The V gene end was trimmed by 4 bases and the J gene end by 5 bases; junction bases not matched to a gene: 7. This CDR3 spans 15 amino acids. Here the CDR3 reads CASSPTGGLEETQYF. The CDR3 DNA sequence: TGCGCCAGCAGCCCGACAGGGGGCCTTGAGGAGACCCAGTACTTC.

The chain is built from TRBV18 and TRBJ1-2; D might be TRBD1 (5 bases). There are 15 residues in the CDR3. V lost 3 bases to trimming and J lost 1 base, with 12 bases between them. Germline V gene lookup returns CDR1 KGHSH and CDR2 LQKENI. CDR3 in DNA: TGTGCCAGCTCACCTTACCAGGGAAATAACTATGGCTACACCTTC. Protein product: CASSPYQGNNYGYTF.

Turning to this clone: Other DNA sequences in the sample encode the same CDR3. The chain couples TRBV7-3 to TRBJ1-1; D might be TRBD1 (5 bases). This CDR3 comprises 13 residues. Deletions cut 5 bases from V and 4 bases from J, with 11 bases between. CDR1 is SGHTA, CDR2 FQGTGA, per germline. CDR3 loop: CASSPPGGTEAFF. In DNA, the CDR3 is TGTGCCAGCAGCCCCCCGGGGGGCACTGAAGCTTTCTTT.

V is TRBV5-1 and J is TRBJ2-1; the D is unclear. The CDR3 length is 14 residues. V was cut by 0 bases and J by 6 bases, with 10 bases left in between. CDR1 and CDR2 (germline): SGHRS, YFSETQ. CDR3 in amino acids: CASSLASTVNEQFF. CDR3 sequence (DNA): TGCGCCAGCAGCTTGGCATCTACCGTCAATGAGCAGTTCTTC.

This clone was seen only a few times. V and J are TRBV15 and TRBJ2-1; no firm D call. The ends were cut back, 3 bases at V and 3 bases at J, with 9 bases in the middle. Germline V gene sequence: CDR1 LNHNV, CDR2 YYDKDF (reference sequence). CDR3 size: 14 residues. The CDR3, as DNA: TGTGCCACCAGCAGGCATGACTTCTACAATGAGCAGTTCTTC. Translated: CATSRHDFYNEQFF.

CDR3 coding DNA: TGTGCCAGCAGTGACCTCGTGACTAGCGGCACAGATACGCAGTATTTT. Encoded protein: CASSDLVTSGTDTQYF. The chain has TRBV6-4 and TRBJ2-3, with 8 bases that match TRBD2. J was trimmed by 1 base and V by 2 bases; bases with no gene match: 5. CDR3 size: 16 residues. Per germline, CDR1 MRHNA and CDR2 SNTAGT.

The CDR3 DNA sequence: TGTGCCAGCAGTTACGCCTATGGACAGGGGAACTATGGCTACACCTTC. This sequence encodes CASSYAYGQGNYGYTF. The chain links TRBV6-5 to TRBJ1-2, with 9 bases matching TRBD1. This CDR3 is built from 16 residues. Germline loops: CDR1 MNHEY, CDR2 SVGAGI. The V and J ends lost 2 bases and 2 bases, in that order; junction bases with no gene match: 6.

The V call is TRBV7-3, the J call TRBJ2-7; a weak D match, TRBD1 (6 bases). The CDR3 has 13 residues. The V and J ends lost 5 bases and 6 bases respectively, with 14 bases between them. Germline values: CDR1 SGHTA, CDR2 FQGTGA. The CDR3 is CASSLLQGSEQYF. The CDR3 coding sequence is TGTGCCAGCAGCCTACTACAGGGTTCCGAGCAGTACTTC.

The chain links TRBV2 to TRBJ2-5, with 7 bases aligning to TRBD1. The J call may be wrong; the DNA end is better matched by TRBJ2-7. Per germline, CDR1 SNHLY and CDR2 FYNNEI. The CDR3 sequence is 14 residues long. CDR3 protein: CASSADREIGEQYF. For the CDR3, the DNA is TGTGCCAGCAGCGCTGACAGGGAAATTGGCGAGCAGTACTTC.

The chain joins TRBV5-4 to TRBJ2-7, with D uncertain. With 6 bases removed from V and 6 bases from J, the gap between germline ends came to 19 bases. Germline CDR1 is SGHNT and CDR2 is YYREEE (reference sequence). This CDR3 comprises 14 residues. This chain's CDR3 is CASTGSRLVCEQYF. The CDR3 coding sequence is TGTGCCAGCACCGGTAGTCGGCTAGTCTGCGAGCAGTACTTC.